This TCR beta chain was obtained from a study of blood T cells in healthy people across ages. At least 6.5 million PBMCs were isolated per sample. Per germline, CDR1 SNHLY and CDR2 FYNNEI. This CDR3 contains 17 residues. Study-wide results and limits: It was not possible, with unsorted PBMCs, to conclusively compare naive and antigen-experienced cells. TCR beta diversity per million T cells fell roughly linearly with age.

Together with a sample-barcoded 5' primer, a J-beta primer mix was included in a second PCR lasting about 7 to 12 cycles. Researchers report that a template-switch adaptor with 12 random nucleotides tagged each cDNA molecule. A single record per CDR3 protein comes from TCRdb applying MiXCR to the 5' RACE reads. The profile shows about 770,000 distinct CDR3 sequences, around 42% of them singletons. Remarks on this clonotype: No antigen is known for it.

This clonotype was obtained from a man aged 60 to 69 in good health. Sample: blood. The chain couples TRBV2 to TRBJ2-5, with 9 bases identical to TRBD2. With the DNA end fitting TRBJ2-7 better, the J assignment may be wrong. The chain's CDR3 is CASIGLAGRTTTDEQYF. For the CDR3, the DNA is TGTGCCAGCATTGGGCTAGCGGGGCGGACCACAACCGACGAGCAGTACTTC.